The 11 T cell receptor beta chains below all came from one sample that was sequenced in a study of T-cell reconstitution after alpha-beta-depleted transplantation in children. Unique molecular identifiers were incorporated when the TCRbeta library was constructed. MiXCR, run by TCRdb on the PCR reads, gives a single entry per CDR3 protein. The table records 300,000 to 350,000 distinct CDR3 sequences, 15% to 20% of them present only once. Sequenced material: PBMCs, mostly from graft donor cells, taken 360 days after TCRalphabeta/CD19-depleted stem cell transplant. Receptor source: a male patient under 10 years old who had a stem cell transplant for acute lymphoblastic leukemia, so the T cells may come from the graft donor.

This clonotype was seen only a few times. Here the CDR3 reads CATSDPPESNEQFF. The CDR3 coding sequence is TGTGCCACCAGTGATCCACCTGAAAGCAATGAGCAGTTCTTC. This chain uses TRBV24-1 with TRBJ2-1; D remains unclear. The CDR3 extends over 14 amino acids. Per germline, CDR1 KGHDR and CDR2 SFDVKD. V was shortened by 3 bases and J by 6 bases, with 11 bases between the two germline ends.

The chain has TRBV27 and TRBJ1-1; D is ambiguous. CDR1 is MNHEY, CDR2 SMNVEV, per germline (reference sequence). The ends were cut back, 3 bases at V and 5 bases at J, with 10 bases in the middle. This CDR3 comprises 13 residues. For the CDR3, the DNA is TGTGCCAGCAGTTTCAGTGCAGGAACTGAAGCTTTCTTT. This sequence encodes CASSFSAGTEAFF.

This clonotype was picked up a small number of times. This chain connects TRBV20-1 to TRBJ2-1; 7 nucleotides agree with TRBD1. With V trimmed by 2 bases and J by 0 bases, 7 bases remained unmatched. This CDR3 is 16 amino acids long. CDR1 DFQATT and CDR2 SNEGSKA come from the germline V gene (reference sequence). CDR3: CSARRAGGASYNEQFF. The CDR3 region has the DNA TGCAGTGCTAGACGGGCAGGGGGAGCCTCCTACAATGAGCAGTTCTTC.

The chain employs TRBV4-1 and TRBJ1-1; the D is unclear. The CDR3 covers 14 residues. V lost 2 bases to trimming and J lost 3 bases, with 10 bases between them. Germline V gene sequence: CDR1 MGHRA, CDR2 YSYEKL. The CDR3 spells CASSQPGQDTEAFF. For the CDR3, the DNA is TGCGCCAGCAGCCAACCGGGCCAGGACACTGAAGCTTTCTTT.

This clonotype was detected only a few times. The CDR3 here is CASSQGGIRELFF. The CDR3 nucleotides read TGTGCCAGCAGCCAAGGAGGGATCAGGGAGCTGTTTTTT. This chain uses TRBV4-2 with TRBJ2-2, with a possible D match to TRBD2 (5 bases). This CDR3 is 13 amino acids long. Germline CDR1 LGHNA, CDR2 YNFKEQ. Trimming left V 1 base short and J 9 bases short, with 9 bases between.

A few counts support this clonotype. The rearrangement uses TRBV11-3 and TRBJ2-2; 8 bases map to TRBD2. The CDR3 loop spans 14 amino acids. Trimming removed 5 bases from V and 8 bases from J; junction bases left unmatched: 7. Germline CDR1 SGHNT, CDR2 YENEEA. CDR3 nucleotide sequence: TGTGCCAGCAGCCCCGAGCGGGAGTCGGGGGAGCTGTTTTTT. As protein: CASSPERESGELFF.

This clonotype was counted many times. Here the CDR3 reads CASSKRGSGATSSYEQYF. CDR3 in DNA: TGTGCCAGCAGCAAAAGAGGAAGCGGGGCTACCAGCTCCTACGAGCAGTACTTC. This chain joins TRBV11-1 and TRBJ2-7, with TRBD2 matching over 7 bases. Germline lookup yields CDR1 SGHAT and CDR2 FQDESV (reference sequence). The CDR3 is 18 residues long. The junction had 16 bases not matched to a gene; V was cut back by 5 bases and J by 0 bases.

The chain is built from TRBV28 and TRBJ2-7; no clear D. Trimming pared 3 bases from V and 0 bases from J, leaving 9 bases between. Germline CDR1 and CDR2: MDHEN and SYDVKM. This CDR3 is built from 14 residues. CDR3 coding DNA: TGTGCCAGCAGTTTCCCACCCCGCTCCTACGAGCAGTACTTC. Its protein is CASSFPPRSYEQYF.

The CDR3 protein is CASSLIQGQYEQYF. The CDR3 DNA reads as TGCGCCAGCAGCTTGATCCAGGGACAGTACGAGCAGTACTTC. The J gene is TRBJ2-7, the V gene TRBV5-1; TRBD1 matches 7 bases. CDR3 length: 14 residues. J lost 4 bases, V lost 1 base, and 5 bases had no gene match. Germline CDR1 and CDR2: SGHRS and YFSETQ.

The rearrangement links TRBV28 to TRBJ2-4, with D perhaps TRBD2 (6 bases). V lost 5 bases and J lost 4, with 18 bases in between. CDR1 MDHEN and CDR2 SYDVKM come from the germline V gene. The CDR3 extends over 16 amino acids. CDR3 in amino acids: CASSISGTLVKNIQYF. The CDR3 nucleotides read TGTGCCAGCAGTATTTCCGGGACTTTAGTAAAAAACATTCAGTACTTC.

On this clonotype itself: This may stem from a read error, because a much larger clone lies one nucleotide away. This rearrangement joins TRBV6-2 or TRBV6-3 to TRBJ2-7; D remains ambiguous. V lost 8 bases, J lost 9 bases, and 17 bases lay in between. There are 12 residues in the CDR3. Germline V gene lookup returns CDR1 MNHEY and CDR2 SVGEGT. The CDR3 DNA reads TGTGCCAGCCGGAAGCCATCGGCCGGGCAGTACTTC. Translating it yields CASRKPSAGQYF.